The 27 T cell receptor beta chains in this list originate from one sample, sequenced in a study of T cell responses to AZD1222 COVID-19 vaccine. Clones were sequenced by immunoSEQ multiplex PCR, and TCRdb holds only the in-frame ones, with some missing. Found here are 100,000 to 150,000 clones, 65% to 90% of them singletons; the top ten hold about a fifth. The material was peripheral blood, obtained on day 0 of AZD1222 vaccination. The receptor set was obtained from an adult in good health.

The V call is TRBV21-1, the J call TRBJ2-7; the tabulated D call, TRBD1, remains unverified against the DNA. TRBV21-1 represents a pseudogene. This CDR3 is 16 amino acids long. CDR3 in amino acids: CASRKGGRQGCYEQYF. As DNA, the CDR3 is TGTGCCAGCCGAAAGGGGGGCCGACAGGGGTGCTACGAGCAGTACTTC.

The chain employs TRBV9 and TRBJ1-5; D is uncertain. This CDR3 is 13 amino acids long. V lost 4 bases to trimming and J lost 3 bases, with 8 bases between them. Germline V gene data show CDR1 as SGDLS and CDR2 as YYNGEE. For the CDR3, the DNA is TGTGCCAGCAGCAGCGCTAACAATCAGCCCCAGCATTTT. Protein product: CASSSANNQPQHF.

The V call is TRBV6-2 or TRBV6-3, the J call TRBJ2-4, with D perhaps being TRBD1 or TRBD2 (6 bases each). Trimming cost V 3 bases and J 0 bases, with 15 bases left between them. This CDR3 region has 17 residues. Germline CDR1 is MNHEY and CDR2 is SVGEGT. The CDR3 sequence: CASSYLHGGPAKNIQYF. CDR3 nucleotide sequence: TGTGCCAGCAGTTATTTACACGGGGGCCCAGCCAAAAACATTCAGTACTTC.

V usage is TRBV6-2 or TRBV6-3 and J usage is TRBJ2-7; possibly TRBD2 for D (5 bases). The V end lost 0 bases, the J end lost 6 bases, and 18 bases lay between the germline ends. This CDR3 contains 16 residues. Germline V gene lookup returns CDR1 MNHEY and CDR2 SVGEGT. The CDR3 here is CASSYSAQSSGSEQYF. The CDR3, as DNA: TGTGCCAGCAGTTACTCGGCGCAGTCGAGCGGATCCGAGCAGTACTTC.

The J gene is TRBJ2-7, the V gene TRBV19; D gene unclear. Germline V gene lookup returns CDR1 LNHDA and CDR2 SQIVND (reference sequence). CDR3 length equals 14 residues. V lost 5 bases and J lost 4, with 15 bases in between. Here the CDR3 reads CASSLIGGEYEQYF. DNA of the CDR3: TGTGCCAGTAGTTTAATCGGCGGTGAGTACGAGCAGTACTTC.

The chain recombines TRBV5-6 with TRBJ2-7, with TRBD1 identical over 9 bases. From germline, CDR1 is SGHDT and CDR2 YYEEEE. V lost 0 bases, J lost 3 bases, and 7 bases stayed unmatched. The CDR3 is made up of 16 amino acids. The CDR3 nucleotides are TGTGCCAGCAGCTTGGCTACGGGACAGGGCCTCTACGAGCAGTACTTC. It translates to CASSLATGQGLYEQYF.

This chain links TRBV28 with TRBJ2-5; 10 nucleotides match TRBD2. Per germline, CDR1 MDHEN and CDR2 SYDVKM. J lost 3 bases, V lost 5 bases, and 6 bases had no gene match. The CDR3 spans 15 residues. The chain's CDR3 is CASSPPSGGEETQYF. In DNA, the CDR3 is TGTGCCAGCAGTCCCCCCAGCGGGGGGGAAGAGACCCAGTACTTC.

The rearrangement uses TRBV5-1 and TRBJ2-7; D assignment may be TRBD1 or TRBD2 (6 bases each). The CDR3 runs to 16 residues. Trimming took off 4 bases at V and 7 bases at J, with 24 bases between the two ends. Germline V gene data show CDR1 as SGHRS and CDR2 as YFSETQ. The CDR3 is CASSELWGASSGEQYF. The CDR3 region has the DNA TGCGCCAGCAGCGAACTGTGGGGGGCTTCCTCGGGTGAGCAGTACTTC.

The CDR3 region has the DNA TGTGCCAGCAGCCCCAATAACTACGATTCACCCCTCCACTTT. Protein sequence: CASSPNNYDSPLHF. This chain links TRBV7-6 with TRBJ1-6; D is undetermined. CDR1 and CDR2 (germline): SGHVS, FNYEAQ. V was clipped by 5 bases and J by 8 bases, with 13 bases between them. The CDR3 totals 14 residues.

The chain is built from TRBV5-6 and TRBJ1-1; TRBD1 might be the D (6 bases). V lost 4 bases, J lost 5 bases, and 21 bases lay in between. Germline V gene data show CDR1 as SGHDT and CDR2 as YYEEEE. The CDR3 spans 16 residues. CDR3 coding DNA: TGTGCCAGCAGCCTACGACAGGTTTCTAGGCGAACTGAAGCTTTCTTT. Its protein is CASSLRQVSRRTEAFF.

This clone was seen just once. The DNA for the CDR3 is TGTGCCAGCCGGCGGGGAGCGGGTCCGAATCAGCCCCAGCATTTT. Translation: CASRRGAGPNQPQHF. The chain couples TRBV6-5 to TRBJ1-5, with unresolved D. Germline assignment: CDR1 MNHEY and CDR2 SVGAGI. V was trimmed by 8 bases and J by 4 bases, leaving 18 bases between them. The CDR3 extends over 15 amino acids.

Here the CDR3 DNA reads TGTGCCAGCAGTTTATCCGGGAGGACCTGGTACCAAGAGACCCAGTACTTC. This encodes CASSLSGRTWYQETQYF. This rearrangement joins TRBV27 to TRBJ2-5; 7 bases line up with TRBD2. This CDR3 has 17 amino acids. With 0 bases clipped from V and 0 bases from J, the junction kept 7 bases outside the gene matches. CDR1 MNHEY and CDR2 SMNVEV come from the germline V gene (reference sequence).

The gene calls are TRBV7-9 and TRBJ1-5; D uncertain. Trimming cost V 3 bases and J 11 bases, with 14 bases left between them. The CDR3 runs 13 residues. Germline V gene sequence: CDR1 SEHNR, CDR2 FQNEAQ (reference sequence). The chain's CDR3 is CASSLGSPGTQHF. The CDR3 DNA is TGTGCCAGCAGCTTGGGTAGCCCCGGGACCCAGCATTTT.

The chain recombines TRBV2 with TRBJ1-2; weak D call: TRBD1 (6 bases). Trimming pared 10 bases from V and 2 bases from J, leaving 17 bases between. Germline V gene sequence: CDR1 SNHLY, CDR2 FYNNEI. The CDR3 is made up of 14 amino acids. CDR3 sequence (DNA): TGTGCCACAATAACGGACAGACCAAACTATGGCTACACCTTC. Protein product: CATITDRPNYGYTF.

The chain combines TRBV28 with TRBJ1-2; no reliable D call. V shed 6 bases and J shed 2 bases, with 19 bases lying between them. This CDR3 spans 16 amino acids. Germline values: CDR1 MDHEN, CDR2 SYDVKM. CDR3 residues: CASSPFLGDPNYGYTF. The CDR3 coding sequence is TGTGCCAGCAGCCCTTTTTTAGGAGACCCCAACTATGGCTACACCTTC.

This chain uses TRBV28 with TRBJ1-1; possibly TRBD1 for D (5 bases). The CDR3 consists of 17 residues. Trimming took off 2 bases at V and 0 bases at J, with 16 bases between the two ends. The germline V gene encodes CDR1 MDHEN and CDR2 SYDVKM. The CDR3 nucleotides are TGTGCCAGCAGTTTAACGGGCCGGGGGATTTTGAACACTGAAGCTTTCTTT. Translating gives CASSLTGRGILNTEAFF.

The chain recombines TRBV7-2 with TRBJ2-5; 7 nucleotides match TRBD2. After removal of 6 bases from V and 4 bases from J, the junction contained 5 bases not matched to a gene. The CDR3 extends over 13 amino acids. Germline values: CDR1 SGHTA, CDR2 FQGNSA. The CDR3 reads CASSSREGETQYF. CDR3 coding DNA: TGTGCCAGCAGTTCTAGGGAGGGAGAGACCCAGTACTTC. Variable domain in full (rest from reference TRBV7-2 and TRBJ2-5): GAGVSQSPSNKVTEKGKDVELRCDPISGHTALYWYRQSLGQGLEFLIYFQGNSAPDKSGLPSDRFSAERTGGSVSTLTIQRTQQEDSAVYLCASSSREGETQYFGPGTRLLVL.

This clone turned up a few times. The chain has TRBV2 and TRBJ1-2; D gene ambiguous. Germline V lookup: CDR1 SNHLY, CDR2 FYNNEI. V was pared by 5 bases and J by 0 bases, with 13 bases between. This CDR3 is built from 15 residues. CDR3: CASSPYSVSNYGYTF. The CDR3 DNA follows: TGTGCCAGCAGTCCCTATTCTGTCTCTAACTATGGCTACACCTTC.

This chain links TRBV25-1 with TRBJ2-7; D tentatively reads TRBD1 or TRBD2 (6 bases each). V dropped 9 bases and J dropped 0 bases, with 18 bases sitting between them. The CDR3 runs to 15 residues. Germline V gene lookup returns CDR1 MGHDK and CDR2 SYGVNS. For the CDR3, the DNA is TGTGCCAGGTCAGGGCAGGGGACTTTCTCCTACGAGCAGTACTTC. This translates into CARSGQGTFSYEQYF.

A single count supports this clone. The chain is built from TRBV18 and TRBJ2-1; perhaps TRBD1 as D (6 bases). With 0 bases removed from V and 10 bases from J, the gap between germline ends came to 13 bases. Germline V gives CDR1 KGHSH, CDR2 LQKENI. The CDR3 spans 14 residues. CDR3 in DNA: TGTGCCAGCTCACCACCGCAGGGGAGCCGGGAGCAGTTCTTC. It specifies CASSPPQGSREQFF.

The CDR3 here is CASSLPGGLYGYTF. CDR3 sequence (DNA): TGTGCCAGCAGTTTGCCAGGGGGCCTCTATGGCTACACCTTC. This chain uses TRBV28 with TRBJ1-2; 8 bases map to TRBD1. The CDR3 length is 14 residues. Looked up from germline, CDR1 is MDHEN and CDR2 is SYDVKM. After removal of 3 bases from V and 4 bases from J, the junction contained 4 bases not matched to a gene.

The chain has TRBV5-5 and TRBJ1-5; the D is unclear. The CDR3 runs 14 residues. V was clipped by 0 bases and J by 4 bases, with 8 bases between them. Per germline, CDR1 SGHKS and CDR2 YYEKEE (reference sequence). The CDR3 nucleotides read TGTGCCAGCAGCTTGGGTCATCTAAATCAGCCCCAGCATTTT. It translates to CASSLGHLNQPQHF.

The chain couples TRBV10-3 to TRBJ1-3; D possibly corresponds to TRBD1 (6 bases). V gave up 7 bases and J gave up 1 base, with 14 bases separating them. The CDR3 extends over 15 amino acids. The germline gives CDR1 ENHRY, CDR2 SYGVKD. The CDR3 sequence is CAITSQGNSGNTIYF. As DNA, the CDR3 is TGTGCCATCACCTCACAGGGTAATTCTGGAAACACCATATATTTT.

The rearrangement joins TRBV28 to TRBJ2-1; D possibly corresponds to TRBD2 (7 bases). Germline lookup yields CDR1 MDHEN and CDR2 SYDVKM. The CDR3 consists of 15 residues. Trimming pared 5 bases from V and 4 bases from J, leaving 15 bases between. The CDR3 nucleotides are TGTGCCAGCAGTCCTCAGGGGCGGGGGTACAATGAGCAGTTCTTC. Translation: CASSPQGRGYNEQFF.

This chain joins TRBV5-5 and TRBJ2-3, with a tentative D call TRBD2 (5 bases). Germline V lookup: CDR1 SGHKS, CDR2 YYEKEE (reference sequence). The V end was cut by 3 bases, the J end by 6 bases, with 11 bases between. This CDR3 region has 13 residues. CDR3 DNA sequence: TGTGCCAGCAGCTCGGAGGCTGGGGATACGCAGTATTTT. It translates to CASSSEAGDTQYF.

In this sample, this clone turned up a few times. The V call is TRBV2, the J call TRBJ1-4; 7 nucleotides match TRBD1. Germline V lookup: CDR1 SNHLY, CDR2 FYNNEI. With V trimmed by 5 bases and J by 8 bases, 11 bases remained unmatched. This CDR3 spans 15 amino acids. CDR3 residues: CASSQTGLLNEKLFF. CDR3 DNA sequence: TGTGCCAGCAGTCAGACAGGGCTTTTGAACGAAAAACTGTTTTTT.

The chain carries TRBV12-3 or TRBV12-4 and TRBJ1-2; D is perhaps TRBD1 (5 bases). The CDR3 sequence is 11 residues long. The germline V and J ends were trimmed by 3 bases and 12 bases, with 11 bases remaining between them. CDR3 nucleotides: TGTGCCAGCAGTTTGGGACCTCGAGACACCTTC. Its protein product is CASSLGPRDTF.